This T cell receptor (beta chain) comes out of a study of blood T cell repertoires in COVID-19. Profiled with immunoSEQ multiplex PCR; TCRdb holds only in-frame clones, not every one. This table has approximately 250,000 clones, approximately 88% appearing once. The CDR3 spans 14 residues. Losses at the gene ends were 5 bases for V and 4 bases for J; bases not matched to a gene: 4. Germline CDR1 reads SGHTA; CDR2 reads FQGNSA. In assigning cohorts, the study relied on participant-reported clinical history. The clonotype was recovered from a woman in her 40s with acute COVID-19. The specimen sequenced was PBMCs or T cells enriched from blood (not recorded which). This chain joins TRBV7-2 and TRBJ2-5, with 10 bases aligning to TRBD2. The CDR3 reads CASSTRLAGETQYF. CDR3 nucleotides: TGTGCCAGCAGCACCAGACTAGCGGGAGAGACCCAGTACTTC. The variable domain in full, completed from reference TRBV7-2 and TRBJ2-5, reads GAGVSQSPSNKVTEKGKDVELRCDPISGHTALYWYRQSLGQGLEFLIYFQGNSAPDKSGLPSDRFSAERTGGSVSTLTIQRTQQEDSAVYLCASSTRLAGETQYFGPGTRLLVL.